This record covers a single TCR beta chain. This sample is drawn from a study of blood T cell repertoires in COVID-19. Germline V lookup: CDR1 KGHSH, CDR2 LQKENI. V lost 5 bases and J lost 4; bases outside the gene matches: 9. The length of the CDR3 is 15 residues. Sequencing used immunoSEQ multiplex PCR; TCRdb keeps in-frame clones, though not all of them. The data hold hundreds of thousands of clones, with around 87% observed a single time. The clonotype originates from a woman between 45 and 60 years old with COVID-19, enrolled during active disease. Sequencing input: peripheral blood. This chain uses TRBV18 with TRBJ2-7; TRBD1 matches at 9 bases. The CDR3 DNA sequence: TGTGCCAGCTCAAAAGCCCGGGACAGGGCGTACGAGCAGTACTTC. It is translated as CASSKARDRAYEQYF.